This TCR beta chain was identified in a study of blood T cell repertoires in COVID-19. Study-wide background: Some COVID-19 samples were acute and others convalescent; all came from the United States, Italy and Spain.

The repertoire was sequenced with immunoSEQ multiplex PCR; TCRdb's copy has only in-frame clones and lacks some. Found here are 150,000 to 200,000 clones, about 88% of them singletons; the top ten hold 2.5% to 3.5%. Germline CDR1 is ENHRY and CDR2 is SYGVKD. This CDR3 contains 12 residues. With V trimmed by 10 bases and J by 4 bases, 5 bases remained unmatched. The genes are TRBV10-3 and TRBJ1-2; 8 bases line up with TRBD1. The source is a woman younger than 45 with active or convalescent COVID-19. The sequencing sample was made of peripheral blood. The CDR3 here is CASQGATYGYTF. The CDR3 DNA reads as TGTGCCAGCCAGGGGGCGACCTATGGCTACACCTTC.